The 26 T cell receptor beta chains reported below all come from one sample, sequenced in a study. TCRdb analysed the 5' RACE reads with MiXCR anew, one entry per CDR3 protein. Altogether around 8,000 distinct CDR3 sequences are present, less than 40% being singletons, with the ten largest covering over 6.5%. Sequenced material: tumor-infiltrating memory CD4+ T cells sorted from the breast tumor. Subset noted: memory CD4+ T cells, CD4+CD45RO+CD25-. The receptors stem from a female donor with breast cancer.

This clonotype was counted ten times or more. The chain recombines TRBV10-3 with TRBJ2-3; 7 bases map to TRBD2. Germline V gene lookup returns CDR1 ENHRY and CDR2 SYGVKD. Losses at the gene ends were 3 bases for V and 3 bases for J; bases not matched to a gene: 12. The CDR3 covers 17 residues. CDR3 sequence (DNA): TGTGCCATCAGTGAAGGTCGCGGCGGGGGTGGGACAGATACGCAGTATTTT. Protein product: CAISEGRGGGGTDTQYF.

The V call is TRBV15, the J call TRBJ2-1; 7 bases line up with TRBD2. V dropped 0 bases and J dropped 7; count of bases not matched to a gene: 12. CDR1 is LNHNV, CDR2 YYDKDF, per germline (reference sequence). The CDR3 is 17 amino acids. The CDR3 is CATSRDSPAGRKNEQFF. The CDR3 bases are TGTGCCACCAGCAGAGATTCGCCAGCGGGAAGAAAGAATGAGCAGTTCTTC.

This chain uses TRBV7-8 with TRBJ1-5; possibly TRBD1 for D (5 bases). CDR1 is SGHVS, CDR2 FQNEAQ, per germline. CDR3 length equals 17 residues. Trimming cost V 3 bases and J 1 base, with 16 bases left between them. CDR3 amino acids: CASSFEAGLYSNQPQHF. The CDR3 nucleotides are TGTGCCAGCAGCTTTGAGGCGGGGCTTTACAGCAATCAGCCCCAGCATTTT.

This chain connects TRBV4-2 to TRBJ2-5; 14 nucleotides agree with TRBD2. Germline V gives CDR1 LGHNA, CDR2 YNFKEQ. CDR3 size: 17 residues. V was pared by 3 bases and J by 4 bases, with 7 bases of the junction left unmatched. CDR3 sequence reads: CASSQDWTSGRPETQYF. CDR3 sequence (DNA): TGTGCCAGCAGCCAGGACTGGACTAGCGGGAGGCCAGAGACCCAGTACTTC.

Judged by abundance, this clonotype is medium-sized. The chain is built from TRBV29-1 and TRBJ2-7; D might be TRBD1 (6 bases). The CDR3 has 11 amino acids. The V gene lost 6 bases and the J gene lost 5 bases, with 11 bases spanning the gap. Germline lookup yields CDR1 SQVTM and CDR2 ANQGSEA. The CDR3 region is CSVGAGDEQYF. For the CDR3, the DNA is TGCAGCGTGGGGGCCGGGGACGAGCAGTACTTC.

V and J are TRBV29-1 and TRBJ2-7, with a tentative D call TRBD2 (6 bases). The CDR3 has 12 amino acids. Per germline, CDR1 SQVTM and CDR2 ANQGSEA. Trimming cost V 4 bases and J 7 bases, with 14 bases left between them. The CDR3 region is CSVASPAGEQYF. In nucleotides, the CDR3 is TGCAGCGTTGCGTCGCCTGCGGGGGAGCAGTACTTC.

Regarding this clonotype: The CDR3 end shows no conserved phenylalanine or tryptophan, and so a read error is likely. The CDR3 bases are TGCGCCAGCAGGCCCGCGACAGGGTCCTATAATTCACCCCTCCACCTT. Encoded protein: CASRPATGSYNSPLHL. The chain joins TRBV5-1 to TRBJ1-6, with TRBD1 matching over 7 bases. Germline lookup yields CDR1 SGHRS and CDR2 YFSETQ. The CDR3 spans 16 residues. Trimming removed 5 bases from V and 1 base from J; junction bases left unmatched: 6.

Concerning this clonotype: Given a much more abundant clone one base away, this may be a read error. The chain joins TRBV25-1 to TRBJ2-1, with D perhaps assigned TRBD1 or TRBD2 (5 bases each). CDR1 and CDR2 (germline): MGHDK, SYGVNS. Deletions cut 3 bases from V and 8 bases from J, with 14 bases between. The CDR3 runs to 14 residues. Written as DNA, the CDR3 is TGTGCCAGCAGTGATCCCCCCGGGGCGGATGAGCAGTTCTTC. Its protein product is CASSDPPGADEQFF.

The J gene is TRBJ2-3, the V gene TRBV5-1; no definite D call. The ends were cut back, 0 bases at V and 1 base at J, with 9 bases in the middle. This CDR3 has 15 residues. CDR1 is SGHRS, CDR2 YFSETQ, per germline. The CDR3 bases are TGCGCCAGCAGCTTGGCCGCGGTCCGCACAGATACGCAGTATTTT. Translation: CASSLAAVRTDTQYF.

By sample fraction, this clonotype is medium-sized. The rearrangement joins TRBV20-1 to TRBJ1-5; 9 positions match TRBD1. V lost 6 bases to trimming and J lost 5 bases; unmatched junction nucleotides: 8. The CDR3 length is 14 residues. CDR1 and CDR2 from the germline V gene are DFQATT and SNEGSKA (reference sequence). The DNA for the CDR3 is TGCAGTGCAACCGGGACAGGGCAAGATCAGCCCCAGCATTTT. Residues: CSATGTGQDQPQHF.

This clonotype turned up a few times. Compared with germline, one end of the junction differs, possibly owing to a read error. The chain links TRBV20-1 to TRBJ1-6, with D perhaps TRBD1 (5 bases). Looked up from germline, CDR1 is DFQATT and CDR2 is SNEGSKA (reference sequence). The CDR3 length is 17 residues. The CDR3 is CSARSTELSSYSSPLHF. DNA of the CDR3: TGCAGTGCTAGATCGACAGAACTTAGCTCCTATAGTTCACCCCTCCACTTT.

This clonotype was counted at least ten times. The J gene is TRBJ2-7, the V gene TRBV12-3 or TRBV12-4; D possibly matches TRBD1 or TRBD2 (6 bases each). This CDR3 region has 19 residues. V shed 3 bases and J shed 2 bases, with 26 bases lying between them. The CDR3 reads CASSLVGLRGPHPTYEQYF. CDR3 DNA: TGTGCCAGCAGTTTGGTTGGTCTTCGGGGGCCACATCCAACCTACGAGCAGTACTTC.

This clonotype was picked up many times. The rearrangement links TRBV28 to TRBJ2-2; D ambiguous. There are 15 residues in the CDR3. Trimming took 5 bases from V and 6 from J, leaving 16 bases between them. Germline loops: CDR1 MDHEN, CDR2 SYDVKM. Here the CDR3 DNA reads TGTGCCAGCAGTCCCAATCCTTCTGGGGCCGGGGAGCTGTTTTTT. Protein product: CASSPNPSGAGELFF.

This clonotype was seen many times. CDR3 in DNA: TGTGCCAGTAGTTTTGCTAGCGGGAGATTCCCCGGGGAGCTGTTTTTT. Translation: CASSFASGRFPGELFF. The rearrangement joins TRBV19 to TRBJ2-2; 10 bases are a match to TRBD2. CDR1 is LNHDA and CDR2 is SQIVND in the germline V gene (reference sequence). The CDR3 runs 16 residues. The V and J ends lost 5 bases and 6 bases, in that order; junction bases with no gene match: 9.

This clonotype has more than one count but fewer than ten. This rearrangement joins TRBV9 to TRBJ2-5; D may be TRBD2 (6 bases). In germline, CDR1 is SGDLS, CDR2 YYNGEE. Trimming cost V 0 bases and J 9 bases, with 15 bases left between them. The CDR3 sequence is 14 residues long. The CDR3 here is CASSVGLGQGAQYF. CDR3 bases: TGTGCCAGCAGCGTAGGACTAGGGCAAGGGGCCCAGTACTTC.

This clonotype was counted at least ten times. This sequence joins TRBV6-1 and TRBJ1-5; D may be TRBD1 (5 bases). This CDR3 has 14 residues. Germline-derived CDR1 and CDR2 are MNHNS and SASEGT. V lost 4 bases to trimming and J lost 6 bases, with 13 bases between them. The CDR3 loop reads CASSVPSGSQPQHF. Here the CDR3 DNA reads TGTGCCAGCAGTGTCCCGTCAGGGAGTCAGCCCCAGCATTTT.

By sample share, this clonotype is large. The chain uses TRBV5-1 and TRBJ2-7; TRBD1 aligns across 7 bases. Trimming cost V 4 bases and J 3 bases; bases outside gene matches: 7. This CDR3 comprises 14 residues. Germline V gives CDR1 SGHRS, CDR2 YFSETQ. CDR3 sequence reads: CASSMGTANYEQYF. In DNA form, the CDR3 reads TGCGCCAGCAGCATGGGGACAGCGAACTACGAGCAGTACTTC.

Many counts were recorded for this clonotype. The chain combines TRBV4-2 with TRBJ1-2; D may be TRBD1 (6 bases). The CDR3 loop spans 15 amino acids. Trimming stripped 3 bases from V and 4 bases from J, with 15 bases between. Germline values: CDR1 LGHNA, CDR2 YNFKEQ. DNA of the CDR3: TGTGCCAGCAGCCATGGGGGGGGGCTGGGCTATGGCTACACCTTC. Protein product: CASSHGGGLGYGYTF.

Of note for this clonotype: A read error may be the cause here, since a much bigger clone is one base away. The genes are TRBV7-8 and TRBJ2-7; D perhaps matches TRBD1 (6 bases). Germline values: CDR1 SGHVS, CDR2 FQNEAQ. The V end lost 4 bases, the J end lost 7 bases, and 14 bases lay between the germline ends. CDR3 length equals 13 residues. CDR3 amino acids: CASSYGQTGEQYF. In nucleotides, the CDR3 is TGTGCCAGCAGCTACGGACAGACTGGAGAGCAGTACTTC. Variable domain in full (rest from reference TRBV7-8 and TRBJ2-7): GAGVSQSPRYKVAKRGQDVALRCDPISGHVSLFWYQQALGQGPEFLTYFQNEAQLDKSGLPSDRFFAERPEGSVSTLKIQRTQQEDSAVYLCASSYGQTGEQYFGPGTRLTVT.

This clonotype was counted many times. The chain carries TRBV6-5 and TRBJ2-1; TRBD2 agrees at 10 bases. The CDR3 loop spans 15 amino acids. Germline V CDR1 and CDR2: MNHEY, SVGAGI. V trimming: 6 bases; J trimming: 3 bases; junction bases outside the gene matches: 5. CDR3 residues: CASSQSGRVYNEQFF. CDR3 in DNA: TGTGCCAGCAGCCAGAGCGGGAGGGTCTACAATGAGCAGTTCTTC.

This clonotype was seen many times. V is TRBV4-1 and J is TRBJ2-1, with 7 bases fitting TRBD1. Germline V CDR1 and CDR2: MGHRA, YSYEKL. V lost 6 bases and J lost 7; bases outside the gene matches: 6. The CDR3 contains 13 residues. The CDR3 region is CASSRDRENEQFF. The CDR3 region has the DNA TGCGCCAGCAGTCGTGACAGGGAGAATGAGCAGTTCTTC.

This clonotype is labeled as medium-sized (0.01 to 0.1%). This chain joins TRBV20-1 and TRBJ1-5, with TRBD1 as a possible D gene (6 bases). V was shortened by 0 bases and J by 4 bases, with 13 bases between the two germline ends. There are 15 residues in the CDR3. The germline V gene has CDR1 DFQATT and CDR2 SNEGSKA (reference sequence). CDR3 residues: CSARDLRGLNQPQHF. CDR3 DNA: TGCAGTGCTAGAGATCTGCGGGGGCTTAATCAGCCCCAGCATTTT.

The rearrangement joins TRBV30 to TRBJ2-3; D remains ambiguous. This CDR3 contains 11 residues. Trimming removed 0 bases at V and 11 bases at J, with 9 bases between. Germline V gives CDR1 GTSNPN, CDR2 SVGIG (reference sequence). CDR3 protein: CAWSVGRVQYF. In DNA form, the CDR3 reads TGTGCCTGGAGTGTAGGCCGGGTGCAGTATTTT.

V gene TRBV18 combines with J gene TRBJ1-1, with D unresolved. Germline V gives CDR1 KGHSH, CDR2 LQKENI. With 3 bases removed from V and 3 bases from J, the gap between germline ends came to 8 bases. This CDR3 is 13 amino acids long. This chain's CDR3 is CASSPTLDTEAFF. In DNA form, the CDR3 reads TGTGCCAGCTCACCGACTCTTGACACTGAAGCTTTCTTT. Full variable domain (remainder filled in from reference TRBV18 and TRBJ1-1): NAGVMQNPRHLVRRRGQEARLRCSPMKGHSHVYWYRQLPEEGLKFMVYLQKENIIDESGMPKERFSAEFPKEGPSILRIQQVVRGDSAAYFCASSPTLDTEAFFGQGTRLTVV.

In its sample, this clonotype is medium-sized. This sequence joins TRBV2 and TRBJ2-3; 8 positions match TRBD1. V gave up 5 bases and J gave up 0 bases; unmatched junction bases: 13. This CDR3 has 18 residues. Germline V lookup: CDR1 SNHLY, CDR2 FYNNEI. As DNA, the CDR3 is TGTGCCAGCAGTACACCTACCCGGACAGGGTCGAGCACAGATACGCAGTATTTT. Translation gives CASSTPTRTGSSTDTQYF.

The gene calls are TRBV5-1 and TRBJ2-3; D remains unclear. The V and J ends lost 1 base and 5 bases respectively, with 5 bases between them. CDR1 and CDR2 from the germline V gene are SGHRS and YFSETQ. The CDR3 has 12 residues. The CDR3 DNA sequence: TGCGCCAGCAGCTTGTTAGAAGATACGCAGTATTTT. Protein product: CASSLLEDTQYF. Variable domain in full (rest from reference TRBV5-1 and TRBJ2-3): KAGVTQTPRYLIKTRGQQVTLSCSPISGHRSVSWYQQTPGQGLQFLFEYFSETQRNKGNFPGRFSGRQFSNSRSEMNVSTLELGDSALYLCASSLLEDTQYFGPGTRLTVL.